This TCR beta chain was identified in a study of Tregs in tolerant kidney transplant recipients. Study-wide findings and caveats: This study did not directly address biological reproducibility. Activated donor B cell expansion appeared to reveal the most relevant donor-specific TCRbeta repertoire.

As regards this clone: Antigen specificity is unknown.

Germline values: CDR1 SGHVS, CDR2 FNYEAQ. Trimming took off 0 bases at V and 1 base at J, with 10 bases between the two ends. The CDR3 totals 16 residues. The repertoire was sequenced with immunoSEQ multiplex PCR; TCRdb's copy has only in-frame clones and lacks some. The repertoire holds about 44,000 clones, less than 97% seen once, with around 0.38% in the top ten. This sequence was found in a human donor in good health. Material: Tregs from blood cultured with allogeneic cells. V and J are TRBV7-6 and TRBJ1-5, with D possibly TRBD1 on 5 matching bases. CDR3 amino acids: CASSLAAGLSNQPQHF. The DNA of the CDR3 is TGTGCCAGCAGCTTAGCGGCAGGGTTAAGCAATCAGCCCCAGCATTTT. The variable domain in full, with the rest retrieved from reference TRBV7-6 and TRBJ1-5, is GAGVSQSPRYKVTKRGQDVALRCDPISGHVSLYWYRQALGQGPEFLTYFNYEAQQDKSGLPNDRFSAERPEGSISTLTIQRTEQRDSAMYRCASSLAAGLSNQPQHFGDGTRLSIL.